Below, 24 T cell receptor beta chains from the same sample are listed, as sequenced in a study of CD8 T cells in Susac syndrome. When the RNA was reverse transcribed, random hexamers were used with an input of about 0.45 to 1 ug. MiXCR was run by TCRdb on the immunoSEQ multiplex PCR reads, yielding one entry per CDR3 protein. The table has under 250,000 distinct CDR3 sequences, around 93% seen once. What was sequenced was CD4+ T cells from PBMCs. Receptors originate from a human donor with multiple sclerosis.

The chain is built from TRBV3-1 and TRBJ2-5; possibly TRBD1 or TRBD2 for D (5 bases each). V lost 0 bases to trimming and J lost 11 bases, with 16 bases between them. CDR3 length: 14 amino acids. The V gene's germline CDR1 is LGHDT and CDR2 YNNKEL (reference sequence). CDR3 amino acids: CASSQEPLGAAQYF. DNA of the CDR3: TGTGCCAGCAGCCAAGAACCACTCGGGGCGGCTCAGTACTTC.

The chain links TRBV6-5 to TRBJ1-3, with 8 bases that match TRBD1. This CDR3 is built from 14 residues. Looked up from germline, CDR1 is MNHEY and CDR2 is SVGAGI. V gave up 7 bases and J gave up 0 bases; unmatched junction bases: 2. CDR3 in amino acids: CASNDRGSGNTIYF. CDR3 DNA: TGTGCCAGCAACGACAGGGGCTCTGGAAACACCATATATTTT.

The chain links TRBV7-2 to TRBJ2-1; 10 bases agree with TRBD2. Germline V gives CDR1 SGHTA, CDR2 FQGNSA. The V segment lost 6 bases and the J segment 4 bases; nucleotides outside the gene matches: 9. CDR3 size: 16 residues. The CDR3 sequence is CASRVASGGGYNEQFF. The DNA for the CDR3 is TGTGCCAGCAGGGTAGCAAGCGGGGGGGGGTACAATGAGCAGTTCTTC.

The chain carries TRBV29-1 and TRBJ2-5; D call uncertain. The CDR3 loop spans 9 amino acids. Per the germline V gene, CDR1 is SQVTM and CDR2 is ANQGSEA. Trimming took off 7 bases at V and 5 bases at J, with 5 bases between the two ends. The chain's CDR3 is CSAGETQYF. The CDR3 nucleotides read TGCAGCGCCGGGGAGACCCAGTACTTC.

The chain links TRBV11-3 to TRBJ2-7; D uncertain. V gave up 7 bases and J gave up 0 bases, with 7 bases separating them. Germline V lookup: CDR1 SGHNT, CDR2 YENEEA. The CDR3 totals 12 residues. CDR3 nucleotide sequence: TGTGCCAGCACCTTTAGCTCCTACGAGCAGTACGTC. Its translation: CASTFSSYEQYV.

The J gene is TRBJ2-1, the V gene TRBV20-1; TRBD2 aligns across 11 bases. J lost 3 bases, V lost 5 bases, and 6 bases had no gene match. Germline loops: CDR1 DFQATT, CDR2 SNEGSKA (reference sequence). There are 15 residues in the CDR3. Written as DNA, the CDR3 is TGCAGTGCTGCCCTCCTAGCGGGAGGCTACAATGAGCAGTTCTTC. It translates to CSAALLAGGYNEQFF.

The V and J genes are TRBV20-1 and TRBJ2-1; D might be TRBD2 (5 bases). V was shortened by 5 bases and J by 6 bases, with 20 bases between the two germline ends. Germline CDR1 is DFQATT and CDR2 is SNEGSKA (reference sequence). The CDR3 runs 15 residues. The CDR3 DNA reads TGCAGTGCTCCCCACCAAGGGAGAATGGGCAATGAGCAGTTCTTC. Protein sequence: CSAPHQGRMGNEQFF.

This clonotype was recorded only once. The CDR3: CASSQTLGSHSGNTIYF. CDR3 in DNA: TGTGCCAGCAGCCAAACCCTCGGCAGCCACTCTGGAAACACCATATATTTT. The chain is built from TRBV12-3 or TRBV12-4 and TRBJ1-3; D is uncertain. This CDR3 contains 17 residues. V lost 6 bases, J lost 0 bases, and 18 bases lay in between.

The rearrangement joins TRBV12-3 or TRBV12-4 to TRBJ1-2; the D is unclear. CDR3 length: 14 amino acids. V was pared by 2 bases and J by 2 bases, with 9 bases between. The CDR3, as DNA: TGTGCCAGCAGTTTAAGCGGCGGAAACTATGGCTACACCTTC. This gives the protein CASSLSGGNYGYTF.

The DNA of the CDR3 is TGTGCCAGCAGCGACCAAAGTGGGTCAAACATTCAGTACTTC. This translates into CASSDQSGSNIQYF. The chain uses TRBV9 and TRBJ2-4; no definite D call. There are 14 residues in the CDR3. The germline CDR1 and CDR2 sequences are SGDLS and YYNGEE. The V and J ends lost 3 bases and 6 bases respectively, with 13 bases between them.

The V call is TRBV6-2 or TRBV6-3, the J call TRBJ2-2; 10 bases map to TRBD2. This CDR3 is built from 15 residues. J lost 5 bases, V lost 6 bases, and 6 bases had no gene match. CDR1 is MNHEY and CDR2 is SVGEGT in the germline V gene. CDR3 coding DNA: TGTGCCAGCAGCAACTTTAGCGGGAGGACCGGGGAGCTGTTTTTT. This gives the protein CASSNFSGRTGELFF.

The chain employs TRBV18 and TRBJ2-7; a weak D match, TRBD2 (6 bases). The germline V gene encodes CDR1 KGHSH and CDR2 LQKENI. Trimming shortened V by 3 bases and J by 3 bases, and 9 bases separated the two germline ends. This CDR3 has 13 amino acids. The CDR3 nucleotides are TGTGCCAGCTCACCCGGGGGTAACTACGAGCAGTACGTC. It is translated as CASSPGGNYEQYV.

The V call is TRBV3-1, the J call TRBJ2-4; D remains unclear. Between the trimmed V and J ends, which lost 7 bases and 1 base, there was a span of 14 bases. The germline V gene encodes CDR1 LGHDT and CDR2 YNNKEL (reference sequence). CDR3 length: 15 amino acids. In DNA form, the CDR3 reads TGTGCCAGCACCACAACCTCAGATGCCAAAAACATTCAGTACTTC. It encodes CASTTTSDAKNIQYF.

The chain combines TRBV19 with TRBJ1-5; 12 bases agree with TRBD1. The germline V gene encodes CDR1 LNHDA and CDR2 SQIVND (reference sequence). The CDR3 is 15 residues long. Trimming at V came to 7 bases and at J to 7 bases, leaving 8 bases not matched to a gene. The CDR3 spells CASTRDRGLRQPQHF. As DNA, the CDR3 is TGTGCCAGTACCAGGGACAGGGGGCTGCGGCAGCCCCAGCATTTT.

The CDR3: CATSGTGGIGYTF. Written as DNA, the CDR3 is TGTGCCACCAGTGGTACAGGGGGCATTGGCTACACCTTC. This chain uses TRBV24-1 with TRBJ1-2, with 9 bases aligning to TRBD1. From germline, CDR1 is KGHDR and CDR2 SFDVKD. This CDR3 spans 13 amino acids. V lost 5 bases to trimming and J lost 7 bases; unmatched junction nucleotides: 4.

The J gene is TRBJ2-7, the V gene TRBV3-1; 9 bases fit TRBD1. V was pared by 8 bases and J by 0 bases, with 11 bases of the junction left unmatched. The length of the CDR3 is 16 residues. Germline lookup yields CDR1 LGHDT and CDR2 YNNKEL (reference sequence). In DNA form, the CDR3 reads TGTGCCAGCCCGACATGGGACAGGGCCAGCTCCTACGAGCAGTACGTC. Protein product: CASPTWDRASSYEQYV.

V and J are TRBV11-2 and TRBJ2-5, with 11 positions matching TRBD2. The germline V gene has CDR1 SGHAT and CDR2 FQNNGV. CDR3 length: 16 amino acids. Trimming cost V 0 bases and J 3 bases; bases outside gene matches: 3. CDR3 bases: TGTGCCAGCAGCTTAGACCTAGCGGGGGGTGAAGAGACCCAGTACTTC. As protein: CASSLDLAGGEETQYF.

The sample holds one count of this clonotype. The genes are TRBV30 and TRBJ2-5; 7 bases are a match to TRBD2. The CDR3 is 15 amino acids. J gave up 1 base and V 2 bases, and 7 bases lay outside the gene matches. Germline V gene data show CDR1 as GTSNPN and CDR2 as SVGIG (reference sequence). The CDR3 protein is CAWSIERGSQETQYF. DNA of the CDR3: TGTGCCTGGAGTATCGAGCGGGGTTCCCAAGAGACCCAGTACTTC.

V usage is TRBV12-3 or TRBV12-4 and J usage is TRBJ2-3; tentatively, D is TRBD1 (6 bases). CDR3 length equals 14 residues. Trimming pared 6 bases from V and 2 bases from J, leaving 12 bases between. The CDR3 is CASSRNRDTDTQYF. For the CDR3, the DNA is TGTGCCAGCAGCCGGAACAGGGACACAGATACGCAGTATTTT.

V gene TRBV19 combines with J gene TRBJ2-5, with TRBD2 matching 7 bases. Germline CDR1 LNHDA, CDR2 SQIVND (reference sequence). V shed 6 bases and J 2 bases; nucleotides not matched to a gene: 6. The CDR3 covers 14 residues. In DNA, the CDR3 is TGTGCCAGTAGACGGGAAGCGGGACAAGAGACCCAGTACTTC. Translating it yields CASRREAGQETQYF.

The rearrangement uses TRBV6-5 and TRBJ2-7; unclear D gene. V was shortened by 5 bases and J by 1 base, with 12 bases between the two germline ends. The germline CDR1 and CDR2 sequences are MNHEY and SVGAGI. The CDR3 loop spans 14 amino acids. CDR3 DNA: TGTGCCAGCAGTACTTCATTGGGTTCCTACGAGCAGTACTTC. Amino acids: CASSTSLGSYEQYF.

The sample holds one count of this clonotype. The J gene is TRBJ2-3, the V gene TRBV24-1; D is unresolved. CDR1 is KGHDR, CDR2 SFDVKD, per germline. V lost 4 bases, J lost 3 bases, and 4 bases lay in between. CDR3 length: 12 amino acids. This chain's CDR3 is CATSDSTDTQYF. The CDR3, as DNA: TGTGCCACCAGTGACTCTACAGATACGCAGTATTTT.

CDR3 DNA: TGTGCCAGCAGCCGGGACAGATTCCTCTACGAGCAGTACGTC. Residues: CASSRDRFLYEQYV. The chain joins TRBV6-1 to TRBJ2-7; 7 bases are shared with TRBD1. The CDR3 is made up of 14 amino acids. Unmatched junction bases numbered 8, after V lost 6 bases and J lost 3 bases. Germline loops: CDR1 MNHNS, CDR2 SASEGT.

This clonotype was seen only once. The chain has TRBV12-3 or TRBV12-4 and TRBJ2-5, with TRBD1 matching 7 bases. The CDR3 totals 17 residues. V shed 6 bases and J 1 base; nucleotides not matched to a gene: 14. The CDR3 loop is CASSTSEQQGSQETQYF. CDR3 DNA sequence: TGTGCCAGCAGCACCAGCGAACAACAGGGGAGCCAAGAGACCCAGTACTTC.